This T cell receptor beta chain stems from a study of early T cells in non-severe SARS-CoV-2 infection (dated by TCRdb to the early 2020s). With respect to the entire study: TCR sequencing used bulk RNA from unsorted whole blood, so alpha and beta chains could not be paired.

Library creation used 5' RACE. Sequenced on a NextSeq 500. To correct for sequencing error and PCR bias, the TCR library protocol tagged individual cDNA molecules with unique molecular identifiers. Both TCR alpha and beta chains were sequenced, and tight co-correlation was observed between alpha and beta sequence abundances in each sample. Under the source paper's analysis protocol: Decombinator V4 was used to annotate the V gene, J gene and CDR3 of the TCR sequences. Expanded TCRs were defined as changing significantly between any two time points under a Poisson model with p below 0.0001. Abundances of TCRs were expressed as counts per million after normalisation to the total number of TCRs sequenced in each sample. TRAV1-2 paired with TRAJ12, TRAJ20 or TRAJ33 defined MAIT TCRs, while TRAV10 paired with TRAJ18 defined iNKT TCRs. VDJdb, accessed on 1 November 2021, was searched for TCRs annotated for CMV, EBV and SARS-CoV-2, and TCRs annotated for more than one antigen were excluded. Through fastp at Q25 and MiXCR, TCRdb rebuilt clones from the public reads, retaining in-frame beta chains. One record per CDR3 amino acid sequence lists the most common genes and DNA. The V and J calls and clone size are TCRdb's, not the authors'. Recorded for this sample are 100,000 or so distinct CDR3 sequences; under 15% of them occurred a single time. The ten most abundant clones make up 6% to 7% of the sample.

The study was a case-control design nested within a healthcare worker cohort in London, UK, with weekly nasopharyngeal swab PCR tests and blood sampling. Between 23 and 31 March 2020, the week of the UK lockdown, healthcare workers were enrolled and then followed up weekly for as long as 16 weeks. Only a few counts were recorded for this clonotype. Its antigen remains undetermined. Within one base of it there is no much larger clone, and no base qualities were kept. The paper's findings and limits, for the study overall: VDJdb matching was skewed toward anti-spike CD8 responses and likely underestimated virus-specific expansions by missing private and CD4 specificities.

Reading from cysteine to phenylalanine, the CDR3 counts 13 amino acids. Of all the DNA, just the CDR3 is kept, 39 bases in frame from base 1. The germline ends are 9 bases apart after V is trimmed by 6 bases and J by 4 bases. Sequences were obtained from whole blood. Recombination connected TRBV12-3 or TRBV12-4 to TRBJ2-2, with TRBD1 tentatively as D gene (5 bases match). This sequence originates from an adult who was a healthcare worker with PCR-confirmed SARS-CoV-2 infection or an uninfected control (not recorded which). Here is the DNA: TGTGCCAGCAGACAAAGGGGCACCGGGGAGCTGTTTTTT. Translated, this is CASRQRGTGELFF.